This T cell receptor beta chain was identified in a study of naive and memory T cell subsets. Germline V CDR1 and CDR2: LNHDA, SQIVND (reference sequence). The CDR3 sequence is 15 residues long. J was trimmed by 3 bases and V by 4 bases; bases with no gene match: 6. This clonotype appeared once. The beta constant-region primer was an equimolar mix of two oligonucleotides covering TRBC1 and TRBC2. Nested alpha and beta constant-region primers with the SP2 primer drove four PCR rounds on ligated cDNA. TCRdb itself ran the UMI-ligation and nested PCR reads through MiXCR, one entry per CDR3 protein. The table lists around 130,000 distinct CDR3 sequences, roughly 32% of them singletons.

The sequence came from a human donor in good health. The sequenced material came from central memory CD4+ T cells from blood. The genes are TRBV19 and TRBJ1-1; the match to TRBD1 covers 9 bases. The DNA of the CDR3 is TGTGCCAGTAGTACCGGACAGGGGTTGGACACTGAAGCTTTCTTT. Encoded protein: CASSTGQGLDTEAFF.